Listed here is a single T cell receptor beta chain. The record originates from a study of PD-L1 blockade in urothelial cancer. Time point described: peripheral blood 6 weeks after treatment start. CDR1 is GTSNPN, CDR2 SVGIG, per germline (reference sequence). V shed 4 bases and J shed 3 bases, with 10 bases lying between them. The CDR3 spans 13 residues. This table comes from immunoSEQ multiplex PCR, and its TCRdb copy is limited to in-frame clones, with some not included. The sample contains roughly 110,000 clones, more than 85% of which appear only once. The sequences come from PBMCs, collected around atezolizumab (anti-PD-L1) treatment. The rearrangement joins TRBV30 to TRBJ1-3; D uncertain. The clonotype comes from a man between 60 and 70 years old with urothelial cancer. The CDR3 spells CAWTCSDGNTIYF. The CDR3 DNA is TGTGCCTGGACATGTTCAGATGGAAACACCATATATTTT. Full variable domain (missing parts from reference TRBV30 and TRBJ1-3): SQTIHQWPATLVQPVGSPLSLECTVEGTSNPNLYWYRQAAGRGLQLLFYSVGIGQISSEVPQNLSASRPQDRQFILSSKKLLLSDSGFYLCAWTCSDGNTIYFGEGSWLTVV.